This T cell receptor beta chain was profiled in a study of OX40 agonist ivuxolimab in advanced cancers. Broadly, across the study: The costimulatory receptor OX40 (CD134) was targeted by ivuxolimab, a fully human IgG2 agonistic monoclonal antibody. Intravenous ivuxolimab was administered to patients every 2 weeks at six dose levels: 0.01, 0.1, 0.3, 1.5, 3 and 10 mg/kg. Among the approximately 54 dose-escalation patients, about 20 had hepatocellular carcinoma, around 15 melanoma, 9 renal cell carcinoma and 9 head and neck cancer. In the dose-escalation cohort, roughly 80% of patients were male, and the mean age was around 60 years, with a range of about 23 to 85. Patients were allowed to have had prior anti-PD-1, anti-PD-L1 or anti-CTLA-4 therapy, and approximately 40% of the dose-escalation patients had been treated with checkpoint inhibitors. Partial responses were achieved by three dose-escalation patients, of whom one had hepatocellular carcinoma and two had cutaneous melanoma. Peripheral TCRbeta sequencing was intended to test whether TCR sequence diversity was altered and clonal T-cell expansion was caused by ivuxolimab. The monotherapy dose-escalation portion (N = 52 patients) of the phase I ivuxolimab trial is reported in the paper. The full study reports these points: In the 0.1-3.0 mg/kg groups, partial responders were among the patients with the lowest normalized peripheral clonal expansion, particularly in CD8+ T cells. Low levels of normalized T-cell clonal expansion were also seen in some patients who did not respond. On average, CD8+ T cells showed more expanded clones than CD4+ T cells after ivuxolimab. Clonal expansion of both CD4+ and CD8+ blood T cells was observed from baseline to week 6 at doses 0.1 to 3.0 mg/kg. The antigen specificity of the peripheral T cells that underwent clonal expansion was not determined.

Patients with a history of autoimmune disease or receiving systemic immunosuppression were excluded from the trial. Peripheral blood for TCR sequencing was collected from all dose cohorts at baseline, on cycle 4 day 1, and on cycle 7 day 1. The samples were drawn from a first-in-human, open-label, multicenter phase I dose-escalation trial of ivuxolimab. Adults with locally advanced or metastatic melanoma, renal cell, hepatocellular, or head and neck squamous cell carcinoma were enrolled in the trial. Before TCR sequencing, CD4+ T cells and CD8+ T cells were sorted from peripheral blood as separate populations. Sequences MDHEN (CDR1) and SYDVKM (CDR2) are obtained from the germline V gene. V gives up 3 bases and J gives up 0 bases, and the segment between their germline ends measures 6 bases. CDR3 length: 14 amino acids, cysteine to phenylalanine. Only the CDR3 DNA stays, 42 bases, in frame from base 1.

On this clone: Its antigen target is currently unknown. No per-base quality is available; no much larger clone lies one base away.

To sequence the TCRbeta CDR3 region, genomic DNA was isolated from the sorted cells. The immunoSEQ Assay was used for sequencing of TCRbeta CDR3 regions. TCRdb took over this immuneACCESS table, retaining in-frame rearrangements with V and J assigned. Such tables are incomplete; in checked studies, under half of the missing clones stem from an unresolved V gene, and the remainder is unexplained. Recorded for this sample are 40,000 to 50,000 clones; around four fifths of them occurred a single time. Approximately 2.6% of the sample is in the top ten clones. The TCR was taken from an adult with an advanced solid tumor such as melanoma, head and neck, liver or kidney cancer. This receptor chain uses TRBV28 and TRBJ1-5, with the D gene too uncertain to name. The sample consisted of CD4+ or CD8+ T cells sorted from blood, taken in a trial of the OX40 agonist ivuxolimab. The CDR3 sequence is CASSLVSSNQPQHF. The sequenced DNA is TGTGCCAGCAGTTTGGTCAGTAGCAATCAGCCCCAGCATTTT.